The sequence of this T cell receptor beta chain was determined in a study of cytomegalovirus exposure and HLA in healthy donors. The sample holds a few counts of this clone. What it binds is not known. TCRdb keeps only in-frame clones here, not all; method: immunoSEQ multiplex PCR. The table lists some 190,000 clones, more than 75% of them singletons. The study's findings and limits: High specificity and sensitivity for cytomegalovirus status were reported for the classifier. The listing of approximately 160 TCR beta chains classed them as cytomegalovirus-associated. In vitro testing confirmed a few CMV-associated chains as specific for CMV antigens. Most TCR sequences were seen very rarely across donors, but some public TCRs occurred in many.

The TCR comes from a woman aged 18-29 years in good health and CMV-seronegative. Sequenced: PBMCs.

The CDR3 nucleotides are TGTGCCAGCAGAGGACAGGGAACCTACGAGCAGTACTTC. As protein: CASRGQGTYEQYF. This chain connects TRBV6-1 to TRBJ2-7, with 8 positions matching TRBD1. CDR3 length: 13 residues. V lost 6 bases to trimming and J lost 2 bases; unmatched junction nucleotides: 3. From germline, CDR1 is MNHNS and CDR2 SASEGT.